A single sample is the source of the 31 T cell receptor beta chains below, sequenced in a study of blood T cell dynamics during melanoma immunotherapy (TCRdb year 2020). This specimen's time point label, interpreted: week 3, after first cycle of checkpoint inhibitor. Library method: the immunoSEQ multiplex PCR assay. Here the immuneACCESS table is served through TCRdb, limited to in-frame sequences with V and J called. Missing clones are a known gap in these copies; in checked studies unresolved V genes cover under half, and the rest lacks a known reason. The sample table holds around 15,000 clones, of which about 95% were seen once. The top ten constitute under 0.25% of the sample. The sample in question was effector memory CD8+ T cells from blood, obtained from a patient treated with checkpoint blockade. The receptor set was obtained from a human donor with melanoma.

This chain uses TRBV11-2 with TRBJ2-7; TRBD1 matches 7 bases. Germline loops: CDR1 SGHAT, CDR2 FQNNGV. This CDR3 has 18 amino acids. Losses at the gene ends were 2 bases for V and 7 bases for J; bases not matched to a gene: 20. CDR3: CASSLRPFSGGPDGEQYF. CDR3 DNA sequence: TGTGCCAGCAGCTTACGGCCTTTCTCAGGGGGACCCGATGGGGAGCAGTACTTC.

The chain combines TRBV29-1 with TRBJ2-3; D might be TRBD1 or TRBD2, each matching 6 bases. Germline assignment: CDR1 SQVTM and CDR2 ANQGSEA. V lost 4 bases to trimming and J lost 6 bases, with 26 bases between them. CDR3 length equals 17 residues. CDR3 region: CSVVAGADYRGKDTQYF. CDR3 coding DNA: TGCAGCGTTGTGGCGGGTGCGGACTATAGGGGGAAGGATACGCAGTATTTT.

The chain carries TRBV5-1 and TRBJ1-1; D not certain. This CDR3 comprises 16 residues. The V and J ends lost 8 bases and 0 bases respectively, with 20 bases between them. Germline CDR1 reads SGHRS; CDR2 reads YFSETQ. CDR3 region: CASHDSVGRVNTEAFF. The CDR3 DNA follows: TGCGCCAGTCATGATAGCGTTGGGAGAGTGAACACTGAAGCTTTCTTT.

This sequence joins TRBV7-9 and TRBJ2-7; no firm D call. Trimming took off 3 bases at V and 3 bases at J, with 9 bases between the two ends. The germline CDR1 and CDR2 sequences are SEHNR and FQNEAQ (reference sequence). CDR3 size: 13 residues. The CDR3: CASSFPRVYEQYF. The CDR3 DNA sequence: TGTGCCAGCAGCTTTCCTAGGGTCTACGAGCAGTACTTC.

Note on this clone: Germline and junction disagree at one end, which may indicate a read error. This chain joins TRBV28 and TRBJ2-7, with 7 bases fitting TRBD1. The germline V gene has CDR1 MDHEN and CDR2 SYDVKM. The CDR3 totals 15 residues. CDR3 protein: CASTLQGSRPREQYF. The CDR3 DNA follows: TGTGCCAGCACTTTACAGGGGTCCCGACCCCGCGAGCAGTACTTC.

The rearrangement links TRBV28 to TRBJ2-7; D remains ambiguous. The length of the CDR3 is 11 residues. Trimming took 2 bases from V and 5 from J, leaving 4 bases between them. CDR1 and CDR2 (germline): MDHEN, SYDVKM. CDR3 loop: CASSLLHEQYF. CDR3 bases: TGTGCCAGCAGTTTACTGCACGAGCAGTACTTC.

V and J are TRBV7-9 and TRBJ2-1; D is perhaps TRBD1 (6 bases). Trimming shortened V by 0 bases and J by 3 bases, and 12 bases separated the two germline ends. CDR3 size: 16 residues. Germline V CDR1 and CDR2: SEHNR, FQNEAQ (reference sequence). CDR3 sequence: CASSLATQGIYNEQFF. The CDR3 bases are TGTGCCAGCAGCTTAGCGACCCAGGGGATCTACAATGAGCAGTTCTTC.

The gene calls are TRBV27 and TRBJ2-1, with no clear D. The CDR3 is made up of 13 amino acids. CDR1 MNHEY and CDR2 SMNVEV come from the germline V gene (reference sequence). Trimming took 2 bases from V and 6 from J, leaving 8 bases between them. CDR3 amino acids: CASSLNWVNEQFF. CDR3 DNA sequence: TGTGCCAGCAGTTTAAACTGGGTCAATGAGCAGTTCTTC.

V and J are TRBV18 and TRBJ2-1, with 7 bases lining up with TRBD1. Germline V gives CDR1 KGHSH, CDR2 LQKENI. The V segment lost 6 bases and the J segment 3 bases; nucleotides outside the gene matches: 8. The CDR3 consists of 15 residues. CDR3: CASSPRQGNYNEQFF. The CDR3 DNA sequence: TGTGCCAGCTCGCCCCGACAGGGAAACTACAATGAGCAGTTCTTC.

V and J are TRBV4-1 and TRBJ1-2, with D tentatively TRBD1 (6 bases). CDR3 length: 15 residues. V was cut by 1 base and J by 4 bases, with 13 bases left in between. CDR1 is MGHRA and CDR2 is YSYEKL in the germline V gene. The CDR3 bases are TGCGCCAGCAGCCAAGTGCGGACAGCCTTCTATGGCTACACCTTC. This translates into CASSQVRTAFYGYTF.

V usage is TRBV5-6 and J usage is TRBJ2-5; D is unclear. CDR1 and CDR2 from the germline V gene are SGHDT and YYEEEE. The CDR3 is 13 residues long. Trimming shortened V by 4 bases and J by 5 bases, and 12 bases separated the two germline ends. The CDR3 nucleotides read TGTGCCAGCAGCCGAGGCTTCCCGGAGACCCAGTACTTC. It encodes CASSRGFPETQYF.

The chain links TRBV9 to TRBJ1-4, with D unresolved. Germline lookup yields CDR1 SGDLS and CDR2 YYNGEE. The V end lost 4 bases, the J end lost 6 bases, and 13 bases lay between the germline ends. There are 14 residues in the CDR3. The CDR3 DNA follows: TGTGCCAGCAGCCAGGAAGGGCCTCATGAAAAACTGTTTTTT. This codes for CASSQEGPHEKLFF.

The rearrangement joins TRBV6-6 to TRBJ2-7, with D perhaps matching TRBD2 (5 bases). Germline V gene lookup returns CDR1 MNHNY and CDR2 SVGAGI (reference sequence). V lost 2 bases and J lost 6, with 11 bases in between. The CDR3 totals 13 residues. This CDR3 is CASSYGWSGEQYF. In nucleotides, the CDR3 is TGTGCCAGCAGTTACGGTTGGAGCGGCGAGCAGTACTTC.

The chain couples TRBV7-8 to TRBJ2-5; D ambiguous. V shed 0 bases and J shed 5 bases, with 13 bases lying between them. Germline CDR1 SGHVS, CDR2 FQNEAQ. The CDR3 consists of 15 residues. The CDR3 is CASSLASRLYETQYF. In DNA, the CDR3 is TGTGCCAGCAGCTTAGCTTCTAGACTCTATGAGACCCAGTACTTC.

The rearrangement uses TRBV6-1 and TRBJ2-7; no definite D call. The CDR3 is 13 residues long. The germline CDR1 and CDR2 sequences are MNHNS and SASEGT. The V end was cut by 8 bases, the J end by 2 bases, with 13 bases between. This CDR3 reads CASLRHNTYEQYF. The CDR3 DNA follows: TGTGCCAGCCTAAGGCATAATACCTACGAGCAGTACTTC.

The CDR3 protein is CASSPSSGYSYEQYF. The CDR3 DNA reads as TGTGCCAGCAGCCCCTCCAGCGGTTACTCCTACGAGCAGTACTTC. V usage is TRBV7-9 and J usage is TRBJ2-7, with a tentative D call TRBD2 (5 bases). The V and J ends lost 5 bases and 0 bases respectively, with 14 bases between them. The CDR3 consists of 15 residues. CDR1 is SEHNR, CDR2 FQNEAQ, per germline (reference sequence). Drawing the rest from reference TRBV7-9 and TRBJ2-7, the complete variable domain is DTGVSQNPRHKITKRGQNVTFRCDPISEHNRLYWYRQTLGQGPEFLTYFQNEAQLEKSRLLSDRFSAERPKGSFSTLEIQRTEQGDSAMYLCASSPSSGYSYEQYFGPGTRLTVT.

This chain joins TRBV2 and TRBJ2-5; D may be TRBD1 or TRBD2 (6 bases each). Germline-derived CDR1 and CDR2 are SNHLY and FYNNEI. There are 13 residues in the CDR3. V was pared by 11 bases and J by 5 bases, with 18 bases between. The CDR3 protein is CADLTGRIETQYF. For the CDR3, the DNA is TGTGCCGATCTAACAGGGAGGATTGAGACCCAGTACTTC.

This chain connects TRBV2 to TRBJ1-4; D is unclear. Trimming left V 7 bases short and J 7 bases short, with 13 bases between. The V gene's germline CDR1 is SNHLY and CDR2 FYNNEI. The CDR3 runs 13 residues. The CDR3, as DNA: TGTGCCAGCATGGAAGGGAGCCTTGAAAAACTGTTTTTT. Translated, it gives CASMEGSLEKLFF.

J is TRBJ2-7 and V is TRBV6-5; TRBD1 might be the D (5 bases). Looked up from germline, CDR1 is MNHEY and CDR2 is SVGAGI. This CDR3 comprises 13 residues. The V and J ends lost 8 bases and 0 bases respectively, with 11 bases between them. The CDR3 spells CASRPGNSYEQYF. In DNA form, the CDR3 reads TGTGCCAGCCGGCCAGGGAACTCCTACGAGCAGTACTTC.

The table lists this clone with a few counts. The chain combines TRBV9 with TRBJ1-2; D is ambiguous. The CDR3 sequence is 15 residues long. Germline CDR1 is SGDLS and CDR2 is YYNGEE. Trimming stripped 0 bases from V and 4 bases from J, with 13 bases between. CDR3 DNA sequence: TGTGCCAGCAGCGTAGCGAGGGAAAGTGGCTATGGCTACACCTTC. This translates into CASSVARESGYGYTF.

V is TRBV5-1 and J is TRBJ2-3; 8 bases line up with TRBD1. V lost 4 bases to trimming and J lost 2 bases; unmatched junction nucleotides: 6. The CDR3 contains 15 residues. Per the germline V gene, CDR1 is SGHRS and CDR2 is YFSETQ. CDR3 residues: CASSLRQGLTDTQYF. The CDR3 DNA is TGCGCCAGCAGCCTAAGACAGGGGCTCACAGATACGCAGTATTTT.

The genes are TRBV11-2 and TRBJ2-3, with a weak D call TRBD2 (5 bases). The CDR3 is 14 residues long. Per germline, CDR1 SGHAT and CDR2 FQNNGV. The V end was cut by 5 bases, the J end by 4 bases, with 13 bases between. CDR3 protein: CASSRTGSADTQYF. Written as DNA, the CDR3 is TGTGCCAGCAGCCGGACGGGGTCCGCAGATACGCAGTATTTT.

The gene calls are TRBV27 and TRBJ2-7, with D perhaps being TRBD1 or TRBD2 (5 bases each). V was pared by 5 bases and J by 1 base, with 18 bases between. Germline lookup yields CDR1 MNHEY and CDR2 SMNVEV (reference sequence). CDR3 length: 16 amino acids. The CDR3 sequence: CASSPSFGARSYEQYF. The CDR3 DNA reads as TGTGCCAGCAGTCCATCGTTCGGGGCAAGGTCCTACGAGCAGTACTTC.

The chain employs TRBV9 and TRBJ1-4; D gene uncertain. Germline CDR1 and CDR2: SGDLS and YYNGEE. Trimming left V 0 bases short and J 3 bases short, with 9 bases between. The CDR3 has 15 residues. The CDR3 loop is CASSVDGTPNEKLFF. The CDR3 nucleotides read TGTGCCAGCAGCGTAGATGGCACTCCTAATGAAAAACTGTTTTTT. The complete variable domain, with remaining parts taken from reference TRBV9 and TRBJ1-4, reads DSGVTQTPKHLITATGQRVTLRCSPRSGDLSVYWYQQSLDQGLQFLIQYYNGEERAKGNILERFSAQQFPDLHSELNLSSLELGDSALYFCASSVDGTPNEKLFFGSGTQLSVL.

The chain's CDR3 is CASTPTNGPGNEQYF. The CDR3 coding sequence is TGTGCCAGCACCCCCACTAACGGGCCAGGGAACGAGCAGTACTTC. This chain uses TRBV7-8 with TRBJ2-5; a possible D gene is TRBD1 (5 bases). The J call may be faulty, since TRBJ2-7 better matches the DNA end. Germline V gene sequence: CDR1 SGHVS, CDR2 FQNEAQ. The CDR3 is made up of 15 amino acids.

The V call is TRBV6-6, the J call TRBJ2-1, with D possibly being TRBD1 or TRBD2 (5 bases each). Between the trimmed V and J ends, which lost 2 bases and 7 bases, there was a span of 12 bases. The V gene's germline CDR1 is MNHNY and CDR2 SVGAGI (reference sequence). CDR3 size: 14 residues. The CDR3 is CASSYGGLWNEQFF. The CDR3 DNA reads as TGTGCCAGCAGTTACGGGGGTCTATGGAATGAGCAGTTCTTC.

This chain connects TRBV29-1 to TRBJ1-2, with D unresolved. The length of the CDR3 is 11 residues. The V end lost 2 bases, the J end lost 3 bases, and 4 bases lay between the germline ends. The germline CDR1 and CDR2 sequences are SQVTM and ANQGSEA. Written as DNA, the CDR3 is TGCAGCGTTGAAAGGGACTATGGCTACACCTTC. The encoded protein is CSVERDYGYTF.

The chain carries TRBV13 and TRBJ2-7, with 8 nucleotides matching TRBD2. V lost 1 base, J lost 6 bases, and 8 bases stayed unmatched. This CDR3 has 15 residues. CDR1 is PRHDT and CDR2 is FYEKMQ in the germline V gene (reference sequence). Here the CDR3 DNA reads TGTGCCAGCAGCTTAGATCCAGCGGGAGTTGGCGAGCAGTACTTC. Protein: CASSLDPAGVGEQYF.

V usage is TRBV7-9 and J usage is TRBJ1-2, with TRBD1 as a possible D gene (6 bases). This CDR3 is built from 14 residues. CDR1 SEHNR and CDR2 FQNEAQ come from the germline V gene (reference sequence). Trimming left V 1 base short and J 8 bases short, with 14 bases between. The CDR3, as DNA: TGTGCCAGCAGCTTAGGTGGGGGGCGCACGGGCTACACCTTC. Its protein product is CASSLGGGRTGYTF.

The genes are TRBV2 and TRBJ1-1; D perhaps matches TRBD1 (6 bases). V was cut by 7 bases and J by 0 bases, with 9 bases left in between. The CDR3 is made up of 13 amino acids. Germline loops: CDR1 SNHLY, CDR2 FYNNEI. CDR3 DNA sequence: TGTGCCAGCAACGGGGACATGAACACTGAAGCTTTCTTT. This codes for CASNGDMNTEAFF.

The chain carries TRBV28 and TRBJ2-7, with 13 nucleotides matching TRBD2. The CDR3 spans 15 residues. With 6 bases clipped from V and 5 bases from J, the junction kept 7 bases outside the gene matches. The germline V gene encodes CDR1 MDHEN and CDR2 SYDVKM. The CDR3 DNA reads as TGTGCCAGCAGAGCCGGACTAGCGGGAGCGGACGAGCAGTACTTC. The encoded protein is CASRAGLAGADEQYF.